The 3 T cell receptor beta chains reported below all come from one sample, sequenced in a study of blood T cell repertoires in COVID-19. The table came from immunoSEQ multiplex PCR; TCRdb's copy has only in-frame clones and leaves some out. The sample holds under 250,000 clones, 80% seen once. Material for sequencing was peripheral blood. Receptors originate from a woman in her seventies with acute or convalescent COVID-19.

The chain joins TRBV24-1 to TRBJ2-2, with 7 bases that match TRBD1. Germline V CDR1 and CDR2: KGHDR, SFDVKD. The V segment lost 2 bases and the J segment 6 bases; nucleotides outside the gene matches: 5. This CDR3 region has 15 residues. CDR3 protein: CATSDWQGVSGELFF. Written as DNA, the CDR3 is TGTGCCACCAGTGATTGGCAGGGGGTCTCCGGGGAGCTGTTTTTT.

This rearrangement joins TRBV27 to TRBJ2-7; 9 bases fit TRBD2. The CDR3 runs to 15 residues. The V and J ends lost 5 bases and 4 bases, in that order; junction bases with no gene match: 9. CDR1 is MNHEY and CDR2 is SMNVEV in the germline V gene (reference sequence). The CDR3 coding sequence is TGTGCCAGCAGTCCCCGCGGGGGGGCCGGATACGAGCAGTACTTC. It yields the protein CASSPRGGAGYEQYF.

The rearrangement links TRBV4-3 to TRBJ2-5, with 7 bases matching TRBD2. Looked up from germline, CDR1 is LGHNA and CDR2 is YSLEER. Trimming removed 4 bases from V and 5 bases from J; junction bases left unmatched: 7. The CDR3 length is 14 residues. The CDR3 reads CASSPRRGLETQYF. The CDR3 coding sequence is TGCGCCAGCAGCCCAAGGCGGGGGTTGGAGACCCAGTACTTC.